This TCR beta chain derives from a study of blood T cell repertoires in COVID-19. Study information: Material from acute and convalescent COVID-19 was sourced from the United States, Italy and Spain.

Assay used: immunoSEQ multiplex PCR; TCRdb lists only in-frame clones, some missing. Here the sample spans approximately 240,000 clones, 84% being singletons. The table lists this clone with a few counts. V lost 3 bases and J 2 bases, leaving 14 bases between the germline ends. The CDR3 sequence is 16 residues long. Germline CDR1 is LNHDA and CDR2 is SQIVND (reference sequence). This receptor was obtained from a woman of 80 years or more with active or convalescent COVID-19. The sample taken for sequencing was peripheral blood. The chain recombines TRBV19 with TRBJ1-5; D is possibly TRBD1 (6 bases). CDR3 amino acids: CASSILFRGGNQPQHF. CDR3 coding DNA: TGTGCCAGTAGTATTCTATTCAGGGGCGGCAATCAGCCCCAGCATTTT.